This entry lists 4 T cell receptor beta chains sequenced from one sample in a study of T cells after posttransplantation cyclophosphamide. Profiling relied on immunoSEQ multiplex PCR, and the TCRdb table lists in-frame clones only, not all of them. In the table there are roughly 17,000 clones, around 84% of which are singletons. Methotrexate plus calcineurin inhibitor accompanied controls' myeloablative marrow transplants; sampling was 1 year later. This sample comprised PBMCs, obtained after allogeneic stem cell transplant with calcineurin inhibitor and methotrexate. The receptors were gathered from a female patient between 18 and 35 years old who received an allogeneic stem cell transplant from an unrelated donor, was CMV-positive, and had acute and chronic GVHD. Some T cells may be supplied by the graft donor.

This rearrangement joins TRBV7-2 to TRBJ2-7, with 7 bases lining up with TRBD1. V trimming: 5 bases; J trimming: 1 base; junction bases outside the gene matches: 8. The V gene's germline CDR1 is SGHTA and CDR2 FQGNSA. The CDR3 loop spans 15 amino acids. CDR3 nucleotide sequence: TGTGCCAGCAGCCCCCGGGACAGCTATTCCTACGAGCAGTACTTC. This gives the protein CASSPRDSYSYEQYF.

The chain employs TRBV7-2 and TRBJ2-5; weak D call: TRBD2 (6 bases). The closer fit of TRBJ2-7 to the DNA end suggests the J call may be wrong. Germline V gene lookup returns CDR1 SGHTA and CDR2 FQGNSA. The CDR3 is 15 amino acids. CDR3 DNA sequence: TGTGCCAGCAGTTCGTCCGGGACTGAAACCTACGAGCAGTACTTC. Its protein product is CASSSSGTETYEQYF.

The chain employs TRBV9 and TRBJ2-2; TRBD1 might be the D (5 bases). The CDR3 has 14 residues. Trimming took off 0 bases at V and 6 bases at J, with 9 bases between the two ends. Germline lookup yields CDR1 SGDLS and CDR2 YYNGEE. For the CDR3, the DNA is TGTGCCAGCAGCGTAGGGGCAGGGCCCGGGGAGCTGTTTTTT. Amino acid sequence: CASSVGAGPGELFF.

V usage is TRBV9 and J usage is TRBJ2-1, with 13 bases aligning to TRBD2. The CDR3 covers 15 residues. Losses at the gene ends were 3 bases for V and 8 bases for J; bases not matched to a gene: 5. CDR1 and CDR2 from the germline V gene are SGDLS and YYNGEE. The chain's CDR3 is CASSAGLAGVHEQFF. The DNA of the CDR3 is TGTGCCAGCAGCGCAGGACTAGCGGGAGTTCATGAGCAGTTCTTC.